This T cell receptor beta chain was recorded in a study of CD8+CD57+ T cells in acquired aplastic anemia. Study-wide background: Each DNA sample taken from sorted CD4+ and CD8+ cells came to 3 to 4 ug on average. General study results and limits: A significant difference in CD8+ Simpson's diversity between patients and controls was not found. Between patients and controls, approximately 29 CD8+ CDR3 sequences were found in common.

Worth noting for this clonotype: Its antigen is not identified.

CDR3 and TCR beta VDJ profiling relied on a genomic DNA template. Each CDR3 protein is one row after TCRdb ran MiXCR on the reads. The sample has some 200,000 distinct CDR3 sequences, approximately 65% seen once. Sequencing involved patients with CD8+CD57+ cell expansion previously shown by flow cytometry. With no exception, the patients had severe acquired aplastic anemia. The CDR3 consists of 15 residues. In germline, CDR1 is SQVTM, CDR2 ANQGSEA. V lost 3 bases and J 3 bases, leaving 18 bases between the germline ends. The gene calls are TRBV29-1 and TRBJ2-7, with D perhaps matching TRBD1 or TRBD2 (6 bases each). Sequencing was done on a sample of sorted CD4+, CD8+, or CD8+CD57+ T cells (not recorded which) from PBMCs. This TCR came from a human donor with aplastic anemia. CDR3 in DNA: TGCAGCGTTGAGGGGGGCAGCGACAACCTCTACGAGCAGTACTTC. Its translation: CSVEGGSDNLYEQYF.